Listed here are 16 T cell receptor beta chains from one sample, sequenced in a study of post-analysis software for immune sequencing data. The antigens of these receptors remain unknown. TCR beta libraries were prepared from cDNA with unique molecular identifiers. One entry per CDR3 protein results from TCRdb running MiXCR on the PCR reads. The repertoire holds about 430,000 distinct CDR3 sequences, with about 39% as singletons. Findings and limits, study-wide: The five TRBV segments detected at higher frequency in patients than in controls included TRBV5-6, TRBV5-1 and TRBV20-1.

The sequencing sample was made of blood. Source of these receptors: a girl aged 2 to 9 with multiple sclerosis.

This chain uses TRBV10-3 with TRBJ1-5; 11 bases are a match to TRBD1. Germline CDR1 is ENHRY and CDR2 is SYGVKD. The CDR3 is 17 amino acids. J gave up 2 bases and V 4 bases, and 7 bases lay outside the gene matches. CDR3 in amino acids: CAISAGQGARGNQPQHF. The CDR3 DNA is TGTGCCATCAGTGCCGGACAGGGGGCGAGGGGCAATCAGCCCCAGCATTTT.

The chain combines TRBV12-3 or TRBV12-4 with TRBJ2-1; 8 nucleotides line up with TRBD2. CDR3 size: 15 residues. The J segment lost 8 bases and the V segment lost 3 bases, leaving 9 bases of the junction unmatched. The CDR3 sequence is CASSFNSGAPHEQFF. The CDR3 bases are TGTGCCAGCAGTTTTAATAGCGGGGCCCCCCATGAGCAGTTCTTC.

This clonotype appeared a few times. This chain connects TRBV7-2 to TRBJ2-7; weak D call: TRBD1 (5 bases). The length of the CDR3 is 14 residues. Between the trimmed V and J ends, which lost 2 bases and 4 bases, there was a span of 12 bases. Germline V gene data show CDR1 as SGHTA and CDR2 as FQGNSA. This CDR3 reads CASSLRVRTYEQYF. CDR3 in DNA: TGTGCCAGCAGCTTAAGGGTCAGGACATACGAGCAGTACTTC.

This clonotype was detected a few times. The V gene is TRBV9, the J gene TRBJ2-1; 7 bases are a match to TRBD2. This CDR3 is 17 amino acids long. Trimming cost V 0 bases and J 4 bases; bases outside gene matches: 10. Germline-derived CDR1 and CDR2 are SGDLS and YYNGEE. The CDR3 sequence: CASSVDLAGEVYNEQFF. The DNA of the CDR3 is TGTGCCAGCAGCGTAGATCTGGCGGGAGAGGTTTACAATGAGCAGTTCTTC.

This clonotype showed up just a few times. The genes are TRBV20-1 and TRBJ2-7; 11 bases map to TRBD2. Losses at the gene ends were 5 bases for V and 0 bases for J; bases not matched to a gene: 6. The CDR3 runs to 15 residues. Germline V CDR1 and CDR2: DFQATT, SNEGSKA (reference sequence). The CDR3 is CSAPSGGPSSYEQYF. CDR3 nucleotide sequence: TGCAGTGCTCCTAGCGGGGGGCCGAGCTCCTACGAGCAGTACTTC.

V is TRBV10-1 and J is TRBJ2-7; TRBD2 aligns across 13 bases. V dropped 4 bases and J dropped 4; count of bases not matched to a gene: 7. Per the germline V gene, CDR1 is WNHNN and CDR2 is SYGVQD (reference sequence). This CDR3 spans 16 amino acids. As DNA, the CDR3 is TGCGCCAGCAGTGGAGTACTAGCGGGAGGGAGGTACGAGCAGTACTTC. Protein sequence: CASSGVLAGGRYEQYF.

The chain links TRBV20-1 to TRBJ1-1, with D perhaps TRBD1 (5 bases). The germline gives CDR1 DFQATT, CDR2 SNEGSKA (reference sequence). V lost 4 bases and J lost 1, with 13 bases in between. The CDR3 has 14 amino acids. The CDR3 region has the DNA TGCAGTGCTAAAAGGGGCAGTCCGAACACTGAAGCTTTCTTT. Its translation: CSAKRGSPNTEAFF.

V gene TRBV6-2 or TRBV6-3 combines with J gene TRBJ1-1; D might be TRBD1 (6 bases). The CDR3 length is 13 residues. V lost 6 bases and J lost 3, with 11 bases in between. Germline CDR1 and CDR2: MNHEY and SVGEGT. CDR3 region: CASRGQGYTEAFF. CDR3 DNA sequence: TGTGCCAGCAGGGGCCAGGGGTACACTGAAGCTTTCTTT.

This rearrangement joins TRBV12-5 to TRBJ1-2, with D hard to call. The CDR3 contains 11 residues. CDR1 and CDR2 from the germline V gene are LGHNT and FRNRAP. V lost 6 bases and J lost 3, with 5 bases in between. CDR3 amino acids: CASGYYYGYTF. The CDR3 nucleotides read TGTGCTAGTGGATATTACTATGGCTACACCTTC.

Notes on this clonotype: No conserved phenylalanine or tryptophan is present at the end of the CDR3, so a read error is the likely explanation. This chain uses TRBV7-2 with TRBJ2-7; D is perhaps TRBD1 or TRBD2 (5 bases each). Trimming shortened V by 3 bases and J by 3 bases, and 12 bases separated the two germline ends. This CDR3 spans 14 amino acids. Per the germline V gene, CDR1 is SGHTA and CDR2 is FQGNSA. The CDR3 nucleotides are TGTGCCAGCAGCTTTTGGGGGAGTTTCTACGAGCAGTACTTA. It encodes CASSFWGSFYEQYL.

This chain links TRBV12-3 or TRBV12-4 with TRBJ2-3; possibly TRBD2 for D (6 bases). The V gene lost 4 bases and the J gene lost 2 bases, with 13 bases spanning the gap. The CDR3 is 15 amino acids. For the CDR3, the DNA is TGTGCCAGCAGTTCCGGCGGGACCCACACAGATACGCAGTATTTT. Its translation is CASSSGGTHTDTQYF.

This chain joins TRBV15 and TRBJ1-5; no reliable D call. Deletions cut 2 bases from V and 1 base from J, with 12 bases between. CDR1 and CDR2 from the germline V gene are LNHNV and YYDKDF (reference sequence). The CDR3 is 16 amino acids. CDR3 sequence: CATSRTRVGSNQPQHF. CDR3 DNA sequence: TGTGCCACCAGCAGAACTAGGGTAGGGAGCAATCAGCCCCAGCATTTT.

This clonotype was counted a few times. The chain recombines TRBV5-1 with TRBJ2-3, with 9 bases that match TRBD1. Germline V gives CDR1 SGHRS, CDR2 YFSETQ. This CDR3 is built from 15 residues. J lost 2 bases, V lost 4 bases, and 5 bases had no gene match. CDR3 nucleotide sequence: TGCGCCAGCAGCCCCCGGGACAGGGACACAGATACGCAGTATTTT. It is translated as CASSPRDRDTDTQYF.

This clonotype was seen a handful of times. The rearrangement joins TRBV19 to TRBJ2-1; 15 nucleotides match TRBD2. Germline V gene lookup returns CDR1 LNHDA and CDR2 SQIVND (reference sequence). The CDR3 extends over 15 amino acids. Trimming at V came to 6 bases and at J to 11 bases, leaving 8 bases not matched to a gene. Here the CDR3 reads CASRGGTSGRPKQFF. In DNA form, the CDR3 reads TGTGCCAGTAGGGGGGGGACTAGCGGGAGGCCCAAGCAGTTCTTC.

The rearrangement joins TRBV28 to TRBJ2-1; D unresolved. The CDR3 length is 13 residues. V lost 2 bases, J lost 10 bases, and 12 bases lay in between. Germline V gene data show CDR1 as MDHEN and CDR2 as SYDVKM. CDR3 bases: TGTGCCAGCAGTTTAGACCCGGTGGGGGAGCAGTTCTTC. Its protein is CASSLDPVGEQFF.

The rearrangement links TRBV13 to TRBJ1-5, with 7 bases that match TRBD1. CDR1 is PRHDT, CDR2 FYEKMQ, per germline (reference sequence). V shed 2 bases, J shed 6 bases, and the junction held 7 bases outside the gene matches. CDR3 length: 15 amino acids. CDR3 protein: CASSLRGRLVQPQHF. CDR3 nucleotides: TGTGCCAGCAGCTTAAGGGGGCGCTTGGTTCAGCCCCAGCATTTT.